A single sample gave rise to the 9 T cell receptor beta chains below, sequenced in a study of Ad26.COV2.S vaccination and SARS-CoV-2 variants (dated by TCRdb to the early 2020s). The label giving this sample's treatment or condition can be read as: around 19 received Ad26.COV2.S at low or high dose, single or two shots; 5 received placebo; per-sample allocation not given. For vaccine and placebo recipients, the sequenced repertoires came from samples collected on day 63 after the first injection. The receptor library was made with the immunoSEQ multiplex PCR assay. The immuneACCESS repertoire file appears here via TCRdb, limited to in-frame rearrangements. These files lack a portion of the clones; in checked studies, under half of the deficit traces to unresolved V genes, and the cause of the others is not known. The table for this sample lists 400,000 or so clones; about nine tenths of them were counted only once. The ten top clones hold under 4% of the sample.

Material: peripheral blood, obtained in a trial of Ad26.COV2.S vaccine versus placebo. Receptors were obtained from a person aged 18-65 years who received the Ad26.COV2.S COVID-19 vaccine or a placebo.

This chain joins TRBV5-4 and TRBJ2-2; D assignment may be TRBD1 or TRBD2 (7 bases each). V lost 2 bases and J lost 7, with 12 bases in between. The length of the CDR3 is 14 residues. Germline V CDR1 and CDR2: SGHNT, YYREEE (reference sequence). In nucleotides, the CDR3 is TGTGCCAGCAGCTTTTCAGGGGGGGACGGGGAGCTGTTTTTT. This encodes CASSFSGGDGELFF.

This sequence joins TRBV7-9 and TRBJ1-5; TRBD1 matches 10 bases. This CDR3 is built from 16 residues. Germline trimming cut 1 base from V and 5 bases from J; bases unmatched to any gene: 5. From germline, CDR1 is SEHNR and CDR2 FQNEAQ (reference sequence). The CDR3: CASSLETGGAYQPQHF. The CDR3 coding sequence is TGTGCCAGCAGCTTAGAGACAGGGGGCGCGTATCAGCCCCAGCATTTT. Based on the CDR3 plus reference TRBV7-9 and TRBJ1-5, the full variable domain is DTGVSQNPRHKITKRGQNVTFRCDPISEHNRLYWYRQTLGQGPEFLTYFQNEAQLEKSRLLSDRFSAERPKGSFSTLEIQRTEQGDSAMYLCASSLETGGAYQPQHFGDGTRLSIL.

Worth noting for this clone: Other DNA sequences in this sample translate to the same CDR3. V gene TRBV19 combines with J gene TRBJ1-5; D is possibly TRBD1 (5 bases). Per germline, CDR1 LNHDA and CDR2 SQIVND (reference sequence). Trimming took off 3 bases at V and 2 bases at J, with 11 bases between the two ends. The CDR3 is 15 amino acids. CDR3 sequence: CASSIWGNGNQPQHF. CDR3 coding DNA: TGTGCCAGTAGTATTTGGGGGAATGGCAATCAGCCCCAGCATTTT.

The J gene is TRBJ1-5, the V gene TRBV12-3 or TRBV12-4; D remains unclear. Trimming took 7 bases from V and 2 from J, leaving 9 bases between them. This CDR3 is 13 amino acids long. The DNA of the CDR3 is TGTGCCAGCACCGAGGGTGGCAATCAGCCCCAGCATTTT. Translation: CASTEGGNQPQHF.

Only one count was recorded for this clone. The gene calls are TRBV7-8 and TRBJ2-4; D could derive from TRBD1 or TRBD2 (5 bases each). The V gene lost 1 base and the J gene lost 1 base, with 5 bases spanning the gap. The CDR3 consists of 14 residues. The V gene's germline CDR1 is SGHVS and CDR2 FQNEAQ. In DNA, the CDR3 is TGTGCCAGCAGCTTAGGGGGGGCCAAAAACATTCAGTACTTC. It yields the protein CASSLGGAKNIQYF. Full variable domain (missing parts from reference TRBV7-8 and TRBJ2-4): GAGVSQSPRYKVAKRGQDVALRCDPISGHVSLFWYQQALGQGPEFLTYFQNEAQLDKSGLPSDRFFAERPEGSVSTLKIQRTQQEDSAVYLCASSLGGAKNIQYFGAGTRLSVL.

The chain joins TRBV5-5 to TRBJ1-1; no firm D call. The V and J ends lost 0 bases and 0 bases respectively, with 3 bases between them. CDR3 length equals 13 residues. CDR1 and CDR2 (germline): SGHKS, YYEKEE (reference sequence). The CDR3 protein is CASSLGMNTEAFF. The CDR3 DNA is TGTGCCAGCAGCTTGGGGATGAACACTGAAGCTTTCTTT. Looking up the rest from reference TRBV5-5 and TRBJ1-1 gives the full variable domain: DAGVTQSPTHLIKTRGQQVTLRCSPISGHKSVSWYQQVLGQGPQFIFQYYEKEERGRGNFPDRFSARQFPNYSSELNVNALLLGDSALYLCASSLGMNTEAFFGQGTRLTVV.

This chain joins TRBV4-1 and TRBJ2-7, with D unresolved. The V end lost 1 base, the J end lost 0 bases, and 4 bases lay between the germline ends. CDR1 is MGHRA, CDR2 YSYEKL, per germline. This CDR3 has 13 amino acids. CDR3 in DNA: TGCGCCAGCAGCCAAGGGGCCTCCTACGAGCAGTACTTC. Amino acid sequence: CASSQGASYEQYF.

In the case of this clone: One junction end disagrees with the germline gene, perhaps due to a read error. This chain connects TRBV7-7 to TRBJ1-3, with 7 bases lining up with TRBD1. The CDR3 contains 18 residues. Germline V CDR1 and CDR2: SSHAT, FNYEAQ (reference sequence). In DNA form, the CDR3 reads TGTGCTAGCAGCTTTTGGTCGAGACAGGGTGATGGGGGAAACACCATATATTTT. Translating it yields CASSFWSRQGDGGNTIYF.

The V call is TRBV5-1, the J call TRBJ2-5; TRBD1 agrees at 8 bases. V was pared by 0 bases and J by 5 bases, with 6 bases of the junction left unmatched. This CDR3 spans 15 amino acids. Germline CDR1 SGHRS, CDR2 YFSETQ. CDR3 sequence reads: CASSLEPGGQETQYF. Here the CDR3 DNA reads TGCGCCAGCAGCTTGGAGCCAGGGGGCCAGGAGACCCAGTACTTC.